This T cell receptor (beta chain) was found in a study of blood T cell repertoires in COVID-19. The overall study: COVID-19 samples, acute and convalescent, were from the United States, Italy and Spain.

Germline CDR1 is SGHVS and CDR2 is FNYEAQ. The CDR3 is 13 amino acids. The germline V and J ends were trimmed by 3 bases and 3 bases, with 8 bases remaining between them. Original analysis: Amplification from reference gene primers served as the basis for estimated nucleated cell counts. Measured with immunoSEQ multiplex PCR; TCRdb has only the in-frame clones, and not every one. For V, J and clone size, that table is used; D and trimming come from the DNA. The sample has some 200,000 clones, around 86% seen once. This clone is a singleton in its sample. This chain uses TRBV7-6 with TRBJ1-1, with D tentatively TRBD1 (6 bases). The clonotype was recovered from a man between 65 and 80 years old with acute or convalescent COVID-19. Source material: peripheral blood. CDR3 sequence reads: CASSFRTDTEAFF. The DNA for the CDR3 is TGTGCCAGCAGCTTCCGGACAGACACTGAAGCTTTCTTT.